This T cell receptor beta chain was found in a study of T-cell reconstitution after alpha-beta-depleted transplantation in children. Preparing the TCRbeta library involved the use of unique molecular identifiers. TCRdb reprocessed the PCR reads via MiXCR and lists one record per CDR3 protein. The repertoire consists of around 490,000 distinct CDR3 sequences, with more than 9.5% occurring once and the leading ten covering less than 15%. From germline, CDR1 is SQVTM and CDR2 ANQGSEA. V shed 4 bases and J shed 1 base, with 11 bases lying between them. CDR3 size: 14 residues. In this sample, this clonotype turned up a few times. Its antigen is unidentified. Findings of the study overall: Surviving recipient T cells and thymic progenitors accounted for the high day-60 TCRbeta diversity observed in some patients.

The clonotype originates from a female patient between 2 and 15 years old who had a stem cell transplant for aplastic anemia, so the T cells may come from the graft donor. The specimen comprised PBMCs, mostly from graft donor cells, sampled 180 days after TCRalphabeta/CD19-depleted stem cell transplant. The chain recombines TRBV29-1 with TRBJ2-1, with D tentatively TRBD2 (5 bases). The CDR3 nucleotides read TGCAGCGTTGGGAAAAGAGGGTCCTACAATGAGCAGTTCTTC. Its translation is CSVGKRGSYNEQFF.